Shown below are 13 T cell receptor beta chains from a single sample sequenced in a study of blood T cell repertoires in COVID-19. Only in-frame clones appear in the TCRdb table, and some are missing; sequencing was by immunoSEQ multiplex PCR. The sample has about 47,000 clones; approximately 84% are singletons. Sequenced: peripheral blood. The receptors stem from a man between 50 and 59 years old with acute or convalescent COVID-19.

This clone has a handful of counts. The CDR3 loop is CASSLAGAPNYGYTF. CDR3 DNA: TGTGCCAGCAGTTTAGCAGGGGCCCCTAACTATGGCTACACCTTC. The rearrangement uses TRBV5-4 and TRBJ1-2; D is perhaps TRBD1 (6 bases). Germline V gene data show CDR1 as SGHNT and CDR2 as YYREEE (reference sequence). The V end was cut by 5 bases, the J end by 0 bases, with 14 bases between. CDR3 length: 15 residues.

The DNA for the CDR3 is TGTGCCAGCTCACCAGGCGGGAACTACGAGCAGTACTTC. Translation: CASSPGGNYEQYF. This chain links TRBV18 with TRBJ2-7; TRBD2 might be the D (6 bases). The CDR3 is 13 residues long. Trimming pared 2 bases from V and 3 bases from J, leaving 8 bases between. Germline CDR1 and CDR2: KGHSH and LQKENI.

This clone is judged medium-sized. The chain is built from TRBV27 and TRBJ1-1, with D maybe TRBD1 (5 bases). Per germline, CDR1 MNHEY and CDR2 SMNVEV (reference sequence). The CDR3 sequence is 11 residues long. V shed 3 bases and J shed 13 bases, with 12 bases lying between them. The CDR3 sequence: CASSFLGRGFF. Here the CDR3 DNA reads TGTGCCAGCAGTTTCCTTGGGAGGGGTTTCTTT.

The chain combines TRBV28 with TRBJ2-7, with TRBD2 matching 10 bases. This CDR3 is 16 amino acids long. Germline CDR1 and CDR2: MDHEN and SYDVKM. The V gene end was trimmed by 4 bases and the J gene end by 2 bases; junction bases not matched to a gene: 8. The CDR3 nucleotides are TGTGCCAGCAGTTCCCCCCGGACTAGCGGTACCTACGAGCAGTACTTC. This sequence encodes CASSSPRTSGTYEQYF. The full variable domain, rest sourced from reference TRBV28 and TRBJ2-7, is DVKVTQSSRYLVKRTGEKVFLECVQDMDHENMFWYRQDPGLGLRLIYFSYDVKMKEKGDIPEGYSVSREKKERFSLILESASTNQTSMYLCASSSPRTSGTYEQYFGPGTRLTVT.

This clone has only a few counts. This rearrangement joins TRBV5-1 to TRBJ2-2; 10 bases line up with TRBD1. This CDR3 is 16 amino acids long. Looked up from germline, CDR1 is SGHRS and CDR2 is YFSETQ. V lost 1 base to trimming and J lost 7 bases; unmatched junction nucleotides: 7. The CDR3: CASSLTGQGYGGELFF. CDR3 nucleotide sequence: TGCGCCAGCAGCTTGACGGGACAGGGGTACGGCGGGGAGCTGTTTTTT.

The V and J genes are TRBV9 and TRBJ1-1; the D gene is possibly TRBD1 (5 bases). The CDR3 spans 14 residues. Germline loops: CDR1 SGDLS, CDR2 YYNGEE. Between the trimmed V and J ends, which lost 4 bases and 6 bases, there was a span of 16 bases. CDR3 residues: CASSPSNAGPEAFF. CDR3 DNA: TGTGCCAGCAGCCCTAGTAATGCGGGGCCTGAAGCTTTCTTT.

CDR3 DNA: TGTGCCAGCACCCCCGGTTCGGCCGAGGCAGATACGCAGTATTTT. This sequence encodes CASTPGSAEADTQYF. This chain connects TRBV6-5 to TRBJ2-3; D is ambiguous. Germline assignment: CDR1 MNHEY and CDR2 SVGAGI. Trimming removed 7 bases from V and 4 bases from J, with 18 bases in between. The CDR3 consists of 15 residues.

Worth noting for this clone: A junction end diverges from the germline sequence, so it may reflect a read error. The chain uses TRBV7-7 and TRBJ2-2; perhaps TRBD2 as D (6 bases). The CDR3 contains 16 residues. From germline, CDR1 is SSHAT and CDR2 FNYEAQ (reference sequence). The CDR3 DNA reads TGTGCTAGCAGCAGTACAACTAGCCCGGGCACCGGGGAGCTGTTTTTT. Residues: CASSSTTSPGTGELFF.

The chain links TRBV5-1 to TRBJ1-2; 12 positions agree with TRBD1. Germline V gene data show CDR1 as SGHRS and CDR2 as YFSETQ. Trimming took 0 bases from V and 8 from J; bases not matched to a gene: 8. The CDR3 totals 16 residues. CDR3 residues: CASSLALGQGAGGYTF. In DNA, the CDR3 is TGCGCCAGCAGCTTGGCTTTGGGACAGGGGGCGGGCGGCTACACCTTC.

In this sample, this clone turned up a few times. The CDR3 region has the DNA TGTGCCAGCAGCCAGCAGGGCAGGTCCAGTATTGAGCAGTTCTTC. Protein product: CASSQQGRSSIEQFF. The chain recombines TRBV7-2 with TRBJ2-1; TRBD1 might be the D (5 bases). CDR1 is SGHTA, CDR2 FQGNSA, per germline. This CDR3 contains 15 residues. V gave up 5 bases and J gave up 9 bases, with 20 bases separating them.

CDR3 sequence: CASSFLSGYYEQYF. The CDR3, as DNA: TGTGCCAGCAGCTTCTTAAGCGGCTACTACGAGCAGTACTTC. The rearrangement uses TRBV7-2 and TRBJ2-7, with D perhaps matching TRBD2 (5 bases). Trimming removed 3 bases at V and 3 bases at J, with 12 bases between. Germline CDR1 SGHTA, CDR2 FQGNSA. The CDR3 consists of 14 residues.

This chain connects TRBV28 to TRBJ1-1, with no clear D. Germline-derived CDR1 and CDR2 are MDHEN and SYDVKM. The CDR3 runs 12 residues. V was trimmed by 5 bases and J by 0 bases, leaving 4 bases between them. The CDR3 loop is CASSNMNTEAFF. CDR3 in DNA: TGTGCCAGCAGTAACATGAACACTGAAGCTTTCTTT.

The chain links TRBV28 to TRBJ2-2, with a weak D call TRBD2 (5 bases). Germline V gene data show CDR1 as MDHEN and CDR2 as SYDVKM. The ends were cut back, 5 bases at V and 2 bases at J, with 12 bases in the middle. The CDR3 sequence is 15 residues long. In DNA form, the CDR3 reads TGTGCCAGCAGTCTGGGAGCGGCTAACACCGGGGAGCTGTTTTTT. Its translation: CASSLGAANTGELFF.